This TCR beta chain was sequenced in a study of T cell responses to AZD1222 COVID-19 vaccine. Background on the study: Doses given second, at about 4 or about 12 weeks, were pooled.

V gave up 6 bases and J gave up 5 bases, with 13 bases separating them. The CDR3 spans 13 residues. Details on this clone: Its antigen is unknown.

TCRdb keeps only in-frame clones here, not all; method: immunoSEQ multiplex PCR. This sample yields 130,000 to 150,000 clones, of which more than 75% are seen a single time; around 5% belongs to the top ten. Study conclusions and caveats: With two AZD1222 doses given, Spike-specific TCR breadth and depth both rose. White British donors predominated, females outnumbered males, and clonal diversity was possibly underestimated.

The source was peripheral blood, collected on day 0 of AZD1222 vaccination. The chain has TRBV12-3 or TRBV12-4 and TRBJ1-1, with D maybe TRBD1 (6 bases). The sequence derives from an adult in good health. DNA for the CDR3: TGTGCCAGCAGAGACGGGGGGGCTACTGAAGCTTTCTTT. Translation: CASRDGGATEAFF.